This T cell receptor beta chain was found in a study of blood T cell repertoires in COVID-19. Overall study context: Sites across the United States, Italy and Spain contributed samples from acute and convalescent COVID-19. T cells, B-cell-depleted T cells, or PBMCs supplied cDNA or gDNA.

CDR3 size: 13 residues. Trimming stripped 5 bases from V and 4 bases from J, with 10 bases between. Germline CDR1 and CDR2: LGHDT and YNNKEL (reference sequence). TCRdb keeps only in-frame clones here, not all; method: immunoSEQ multiplex PCR. This table has around 370,000 clones, 85% to 90% appearing once. Sequencing was performed on peripheral blood. J is TRBJ2-3 and V is TRBV3-1 (or the pseudogene TRBV3-2); D is possibly TRBD2 (5 bases). The clonotype was recovered from a woman in her forties or fifties with COVID-19, enrolled during active disease. In DNA form, the CDR3 reads TGTGCCAGCAGCTTACCCGGGGCAGATACGCAGTATTTT. It translates to CASSLPGADTQYF.